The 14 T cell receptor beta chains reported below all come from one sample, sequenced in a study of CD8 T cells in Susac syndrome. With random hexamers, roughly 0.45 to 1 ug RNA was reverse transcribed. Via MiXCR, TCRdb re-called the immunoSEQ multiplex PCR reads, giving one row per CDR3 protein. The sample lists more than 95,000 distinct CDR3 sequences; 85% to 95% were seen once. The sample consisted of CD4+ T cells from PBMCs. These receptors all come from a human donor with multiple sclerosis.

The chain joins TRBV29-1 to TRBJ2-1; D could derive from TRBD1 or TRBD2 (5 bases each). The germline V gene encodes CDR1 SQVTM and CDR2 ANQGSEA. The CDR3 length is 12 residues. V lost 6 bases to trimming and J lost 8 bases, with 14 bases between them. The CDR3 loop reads CSVGTSGYEQFF. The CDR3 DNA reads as TGCAGCGTAGGGACCTCCGGTTATGAGCAGTTCTTC.

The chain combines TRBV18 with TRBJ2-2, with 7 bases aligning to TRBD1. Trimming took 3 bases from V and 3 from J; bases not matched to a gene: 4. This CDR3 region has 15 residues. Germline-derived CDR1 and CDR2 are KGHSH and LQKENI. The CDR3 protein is CASSPYGTDTGELFF. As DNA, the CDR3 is TGTGCCAGCTCACCCTACGGGACAGACACCGGGGAGCTGTTTTTT.

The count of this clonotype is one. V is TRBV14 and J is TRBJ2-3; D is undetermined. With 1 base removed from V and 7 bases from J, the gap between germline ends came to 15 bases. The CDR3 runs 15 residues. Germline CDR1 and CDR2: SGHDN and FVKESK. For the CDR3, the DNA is TGTGCCAGCAGCCAAGTCGCGACACAAAGCTATACGCAGTATTTT. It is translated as CASSQVATQSYTQYF.

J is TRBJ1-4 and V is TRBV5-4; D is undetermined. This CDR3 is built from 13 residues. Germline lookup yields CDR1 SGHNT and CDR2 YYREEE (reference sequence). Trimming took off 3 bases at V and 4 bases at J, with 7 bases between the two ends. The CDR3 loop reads CASSSASNEKLFF. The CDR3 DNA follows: TGTGCCAGCAGCTCGGCCAGTAATGAAAAACTGTTTTTT.

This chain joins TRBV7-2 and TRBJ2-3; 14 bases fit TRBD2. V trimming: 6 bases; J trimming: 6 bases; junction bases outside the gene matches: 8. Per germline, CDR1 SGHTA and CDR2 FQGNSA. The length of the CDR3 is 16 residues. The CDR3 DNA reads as TGTGCCAGCAGTTCGACTAGCGGGGGGGGAAGGGATACGCAGTATTTT. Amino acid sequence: CASSSTSGGGRDTQYF.

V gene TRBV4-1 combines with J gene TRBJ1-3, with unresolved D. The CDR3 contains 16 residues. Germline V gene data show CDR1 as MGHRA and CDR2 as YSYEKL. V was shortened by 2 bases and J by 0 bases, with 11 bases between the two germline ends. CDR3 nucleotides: TGCGCCAGCAGCCAACCACAAGGACGCTCTGGAAACACCATATATTTT. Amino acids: CASSQPQGRSGNTIYF.

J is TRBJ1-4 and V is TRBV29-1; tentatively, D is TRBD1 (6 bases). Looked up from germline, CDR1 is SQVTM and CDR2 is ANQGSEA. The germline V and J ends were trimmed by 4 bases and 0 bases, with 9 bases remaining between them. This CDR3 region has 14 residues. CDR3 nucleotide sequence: TGCAGCGTTGGATGGACAGCAACTAATGAAAAACTGTTTTTT. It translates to CSVGWTATNEKLFF.

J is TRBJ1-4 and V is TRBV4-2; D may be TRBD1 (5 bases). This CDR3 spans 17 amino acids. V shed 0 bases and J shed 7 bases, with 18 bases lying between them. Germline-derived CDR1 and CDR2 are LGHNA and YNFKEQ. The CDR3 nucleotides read TGTGCCAGCAGCCAAGAAGGAGGGGCACTGGGAAGTGAAAAACTGTTTTTT. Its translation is CASSQEGGALGSEKLFF.

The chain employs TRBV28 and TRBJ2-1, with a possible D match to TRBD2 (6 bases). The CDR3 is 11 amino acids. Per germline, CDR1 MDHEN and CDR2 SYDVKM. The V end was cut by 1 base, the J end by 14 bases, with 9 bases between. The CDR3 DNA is TGTGCCAGCAGTTTATCTAGGGAGGAGTTCTTC. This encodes CASSLSREEFF. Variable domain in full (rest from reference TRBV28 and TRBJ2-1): DVKVTQSSRYLVKRTGEKVFLECVQDMDHENMFWYRQDPGLGLRLIYFSYDVKMKEKGDIPEGYSVSREKKERFSLILESASTNQTSMYLCASSLSREEFFGPGTRLTVL.

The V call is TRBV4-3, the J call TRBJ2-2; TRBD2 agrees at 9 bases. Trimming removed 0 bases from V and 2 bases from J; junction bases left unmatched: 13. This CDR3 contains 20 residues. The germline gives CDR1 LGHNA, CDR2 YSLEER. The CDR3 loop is CASSQDSGGGALGNTGELFF. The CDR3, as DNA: TGCGCCAGCAGCCAAGATTCGGGCGGGGGGGCTTTAGGAAACACCGGGGAGCTGTTTTTT.

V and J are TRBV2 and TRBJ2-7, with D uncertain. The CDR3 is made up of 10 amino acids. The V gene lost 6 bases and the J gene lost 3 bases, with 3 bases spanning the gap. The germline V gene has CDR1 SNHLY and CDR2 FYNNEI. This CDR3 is CASRLYEQYF. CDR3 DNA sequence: TGTGCCAGCAGACTCTACGAGCAGTACTTC.

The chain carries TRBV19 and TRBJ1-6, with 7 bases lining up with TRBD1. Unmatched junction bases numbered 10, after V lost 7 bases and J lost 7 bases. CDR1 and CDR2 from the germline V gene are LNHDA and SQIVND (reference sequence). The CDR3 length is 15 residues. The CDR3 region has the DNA TGTGCCAGTACCCTAGGGACAGCGGGGAATTCACCCCTCCACTTT. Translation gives CASTLGTAGNSPLHF. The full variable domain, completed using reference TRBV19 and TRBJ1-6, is DGGITQSPKYLFRKEGQNVTLSCEQNLNHDAMYWYRQDPGQGLRLIYYSQIVNDFQKGDIAEGYSVSREKKESFPLTVTSAQKNPTAFYLCASTLGTAGNSPLHFGNGTRLTVT.

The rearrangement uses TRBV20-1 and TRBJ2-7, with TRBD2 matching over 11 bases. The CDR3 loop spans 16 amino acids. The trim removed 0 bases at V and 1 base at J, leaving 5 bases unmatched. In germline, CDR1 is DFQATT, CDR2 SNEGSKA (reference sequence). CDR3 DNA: TGCAGTGCTAGAGATGCTAGCGGGGGGCGGTCCTACGAGCAGTACTTC. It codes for CSARDASGGRSYEQYF.

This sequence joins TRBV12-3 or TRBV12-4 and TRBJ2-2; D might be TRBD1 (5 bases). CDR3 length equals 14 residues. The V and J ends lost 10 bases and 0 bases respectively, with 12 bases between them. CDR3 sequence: CATGRTPNTGELFF. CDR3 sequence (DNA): TGTGCCACCGGACGGACACCGAACACCGGGGAGCTGTTTTTT.